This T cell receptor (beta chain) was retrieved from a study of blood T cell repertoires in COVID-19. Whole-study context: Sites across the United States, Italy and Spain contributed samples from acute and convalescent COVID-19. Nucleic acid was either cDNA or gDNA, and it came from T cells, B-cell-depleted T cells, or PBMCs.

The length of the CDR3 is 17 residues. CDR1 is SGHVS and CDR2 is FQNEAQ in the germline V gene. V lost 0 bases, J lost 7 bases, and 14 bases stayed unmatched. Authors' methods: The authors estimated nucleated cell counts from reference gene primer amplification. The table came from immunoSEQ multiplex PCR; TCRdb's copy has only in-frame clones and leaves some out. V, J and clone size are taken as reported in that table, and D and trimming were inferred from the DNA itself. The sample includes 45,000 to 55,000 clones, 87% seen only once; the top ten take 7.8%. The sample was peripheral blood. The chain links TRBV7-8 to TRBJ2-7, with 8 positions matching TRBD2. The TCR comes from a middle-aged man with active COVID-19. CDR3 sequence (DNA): TGTGCCAGCAGCTTAGCTTCTATTAGCGGGAATACGGGGGAGCAGTACTTC. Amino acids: CASSLASISGNTGEQYF.